The 26 T cell receptor beta chains presented below share a single source sample, sequenced in a study of T cell changes during pregnancy in multiple sclerosis. Data came from immunoSEQ multiplex PCR; TCRdb stores just in-frame clones and leaves some out. The sample lists some 19,000 clones, over 70% occurring once. The source was CD8+ T cells from peripheral blood mononuclear cells, collected after pregnancy. Source of these receptors: a female donor in good health, enrolled as a control in a pregnancy study.

V is TRBV30 and J is TRBJ2-2; no clear D. This CDR3 has 13 residues. V lost 3 bases and J lost 6, with 11 bases in between. Germline V CDR1 and CDR2: GTSNPN, SVGIG (reference sequence). CDR3 loop: CAWSLVAAGELFF. The CDR3 DNA reads as TGTGCCTGGAGCTTGGTTGCGGCCGGGGAGCTGTTTTTT.

This sequence joins TRBV5-1 and TRBJ2-1; 8 nucleotides line up with TRBD1. Germline V CDR1 and CDR2: SGHRS, YFSETQ. Trimming took 6 bases from V and 4 from J; bases not matched to a gene: 6. The CDR3 is 14 residues long. DNA for the CDR3: TGCGCCAGCATCGAAGGGACAGGATACAATGAGCAGTTCTTC. It encodes CASIEGTGYNEQFF.

V is TRBV19 and J is TRBJ2-6; D possibly corresponds to TRBD1 (6 bases). CDR1 and CDR2 from the germline V gene are LNHDA and SQIVND (reference sequence). The CDR3 loop spans 16 amino acids. V lost 5 bases, J lost 2 bases, and 13 bases lay in between. The CDR3 spells CASSSEQGAGANVLTF. In nucleotides, the CDR3 is TGTGCCAGTAGTTCGGAACAGGGTGCTGGGGCCAACGTCCTGACTTTC.

The chain carries TRBV11-2 and TRBJ2-5, with 12 bases that match TRBD2. CDR3 length equals 15 residues. V lost 4 bases, J lost 5 bases, and 5 bases stayed unmatched. Germline V gene lookup returns CDR1 SGHAT and CDR2 FQNNGV. The DNA for the CDR3 is TGTGCCAGCAGCTCTAGCGGGGGGGCCGGGGAGACCCAGTACTTC. This codes for CASSSSGGAGETQYF.

This clone was counted a single time. CDR3 protein: CASSIVGQFNQPQHF. The DNA for the CDR3 is TGTGCCAGTAGTATAGTGGGACAGTTCAATCAGCCCCAGCATTTT. The V call is TRBV19, the J call TRBJ1-5, with TRBD1 matching 7 bases. The germline CDR1 and CDR2 sequences are LNHDA and SQIVND (reference sequence). CDR3 size: 15 residues. The V gene end was trimmed by 1 base and the J gene end by 3 bases; junction bases not matched to a gene: 3.

The genes are TRBV5-1 and TRBJ2-7; a possible D gene is TRBD1 (5 bases). Germline CDR1 is SGHRS and CDR2 is YFSETQ. CDR3 length: 11 amino acids. The ends were cut back, 5 bases at V and 4 bases at J, with 7 bases in the middle. The CDR3 loop is CASSSGYEQYF. CDR3 nucleotides: TGCGCCAGCAGTTCAGGGTACGAGCAGTACTTC.

This sequence joins TRBV4-1 and TRBJ2-7, with 7 positions matching TRBD1. CDR3 length: 16 amino acids. CDR1 is MGHRA and CDR2 is YSYEKL in the germline V gene. Germline trimming cut 0 bases from V and 3 bases from J; bases unmatched to any gene: 8. The CDR3 here is CASSQDRETGYYEQYF. Written as DNA, the CDR3 is TGCGCCAGCAGCCAAGACCGCGAGACAGGGTACTACGAGCAGTACTTC.

The genes are TRBV19 and TRBJ1-1, with D unresolved. The V gene's germline CDR1 is LNHDA and CDR2 SQIVND (reference sequence). The CDR3 length is 15 residues. Deletions cut 6 bases from V and 0 bases from J, with 14 bases between. The chain's CDR3 is CASSSRAAMNTEAFF. CDR3 in DNA: TGTGCCAGTAGCTCCCGCGCCGCGATGAACACTGAAGCTTTCTTT.

The chain uses TRBV19 and TRBJ1-2, with D tentatively TRBD1 (5 bases). The CDR3 covers 15 residues. V dropped 0 bases and J dropped 4 bases, with 12 bases sitting between them. The germline gives CDR1 LNHDA, CDR2 SQIVND (reference sequence). As DNA, the CDR3 is TGTGCCAGTAGTATAGATCACCGGGGGATCTATGGCTACACCTTC. This encodes CASSIDHRGIYGYTF.

V gene TRBV4-3 combines with J gene TRBJ1-4; D call uncertain. V lost 0 bases to trimming and J lost 6 bases, with 8 bases between them. CDR3 length equals 14 residues. Per the germline V gene, CDR1 is LGHNA and CDR2 is YSLEER. CDR3 region: CASSQDLVDEKLFF. The CDR3 coding sequence is TGCGCCAGCAGCCAAGATCTTGTCGATGAAAAACTGTTTTTT.

V usage is TRBV5-1 and J usage is TRBJ2-2, with 9 bases lining up with TRBD2. V shed 2 bases, J shed 1 base, and the junction held 0 bases outside the gene matches. Germline assignment: CDR1 SGHRS and CDR2 YFSETQ. CDR3 length equals 15 residues. CDR3 amino acids: CASSLLAGNTGELFF. CDR3 in DNA: TGCGCCAGCAGCTTACTAGCGGGGAACACCGGGGAGCTGTTTTTT.

V and J are TRBV4-3 and TRBJ1-4; no firm D call. The CDR3 runs 16 residues. Per the germline V gene, CDR1 is LGHNA and CDR2 is YSLEER. Trimming cost V 1 base and J 3 bases, with 12 bases left between them. CDR3 residues: CASSQGSHGSNEKLFF. Written as DNA, the CDR3 is TGCGCCAGCAGCCAAGGTTCGCACGGGTCTAATGAAAAACTGTTTTTT.

The gene calls are TRBV7-9 and TRBJ2-3; D unclear. CDR1 is SEHNR, CDR2 FQNEAQ, per germline (reference sequence). Trimming took off 4 bases at V and 0 bases at J, with 11 bases between the two ends. The CDR3 spans 15 residues. The CDR3 reads CASSSSYTSTDTQYF. The CDR3, as DNA: TGTGCCAGCAGCTCGTCGTATACTAGCACAGATACGCAGTATTTT.

V usage is TRBV18 and J usage is TRBJ2-7, with D perhaps TRBD2 (5 bases). The CDR3 is 15 amino acids. CDR1 is KGHSH and CDR2 is LQKENI in the germline V gene. Deletions cut 1 base from V and 0 bases from J, with 10 bases between. CDR3 nucleotides: TGTGCCAGCTCACCACTAGAGGGAAGCTCCTACGAGCAGTACTTC. It yields the protein CASSPLEGSSYEQYF.

Only one count was recorded for this clone. The rearrangement joins TRBV7-8 to TRBJ1-1; D perhaps matches TRBD1 (5 bases). This CDR3 has 12 residues. V lost 8 bases and J lost 1, with 8 bases in between. Germline CDR1 is SGHVS and CDR2 is FQNEAQ. As DNA, the CDR3 is TGTGCCAGCGGGGCAGGGAACACTGAAGCTTTCTTT. It codes for CASGAGNTEAFF.

V gene TRBV4-2 combines with J gene TRBJ1-2; D might be TRBD1 (6 bases). The CDR3 loop spans 18 amino acids. Germline V lookup: CDR1 LGHNA, CDR2 YNFKEQ. Trimming left V 0 bases short and J 4 bases short, with 21 bases between. CDR3 amino acids: CASSQEGVVLTGGYGYTF. The CDR3 region has the DNA TGTGCCAGCAGCCAAGAGGGAGTAGTGCTGACAGGAGGCTATGGCTACACCTTC.

J is TRBJ2-3 and V is TRBV4-3, with 16 positions matching TRBD2. With V trimmed by 4 bases and J by 4 bases, 5 bases remained unmatched. Germline assignment: CDR1 LGHNA and CDR2 YSLEER. The CDR3 length is 17 residues. CDR3: CASSPGTSGGAADTQYF. CDR3 DNA sequence: TGCGCCAGCAGCCCCGGGACTAGCGGGGGGGCTGCAGATACGCAGTATTTT.

The chain has TRBV19 and TRBJ1-5; D unresolved. V lost 3 bases to trimming and J lost 4 bases, with 4 bases between them. This CDR3 is built from 12 residues. CDR1 LNHDA and CDR2 SQIVND come from the germline V gene (reference sequence). The CDR3 nucleotides are TGTGCCAGTAGTATCCATAATCAGCCCCAGCATTTT. This codes for CASSIHNQPQHF.

A word on this clone: Because it lacks the conserved phenylalanine or tryptophan at the end, this CDR3 is likely a read error. The DNA is omitted, as the CDR3 cannot be located on it reliably, and the CDR3 follows TCRdb's listing. The genes are TRBV27 and TRBJ1-5; the table's D gene call, TRBD1, was not cross checked with the DNA. The CDR3 numbers 11 amino acids, ends counted. CDR1 is MNHEY and CDR2 is SMNVEV in the germline V gene (reference sequence). The CDR3 is CASSGPQGLVL.

The chain carries TRBV7-3 and TRBJ1-1, with D unclear. V was clipped by 5 bases and J by 4 bases, with 14 bases between them. The germline CDR1 and CDR2 sequences are SGHTA and FQGTGA. This CDR3 contains 14 residues. This CDR3 is CASSRAGVGTEAFF. The CDR3 DNA reads as TGTGCCAGCAGCCGGGCCGGGGTGGGCACTGAAGCTTTCTTT.

Note on this clone: This sample also contains other DNA sequences that code for the same CDR3. The CDR3 spells CASSSGGTEAFF. In nucleotides, the CDR3 is TGTGCCAGCAGTTCAGGGGGCACTGAAGCTTTCTTT. The chain combines TRBV27 with TRBJ1-1, with 7 bases aligning to TRBD1. The CDR3 contains 12 residues. J gave up 4 bases and V 4 bases, and 0 bases lay outside the gene matches. Per the germline V gene, CDR1 is MNHEY and CDR2 is SMNVEV (reference sequence).

V gene TRBV5-5 combines with J gene TRBJ1-2, with D unresolved. Germline V gives CDR1 SGHKS, CDR2 YYEKEE (reference sequence). The germline V and J ends were trimmed by 4 bases and 6 bases, with 13 bases remaining between them. The length of the CDR3 is 13 residues. The CDR3 spells CASSQDGSHGYTF. DNA of the CDR3: TGTGCCAGCAGCCAGGATGGGAGCCATGGCTACACCTTC. Full variable domain (missing parts from reference TRBV5-5 and TRBJ1-2): DAGVTQSPTHLIKTRGQQVTLRCSPISGHKSVSWYQQVLGQGPQFIFQYYEKEERGRGNFPDRFSARQFPNYSSELNVNALLLGDSALYLCASSQDGSHGYTFGSGTRLTVV.

The chain links TRBV6-1 to TRBJ2-7, with D perhaps TRBD2 (6 bases). The germline CDR1 and CDR2 sequences are MNHNS and SASEGT. V was pared by 6 bases and J by 3 bases, with 12 bases between. The CDR3 length is 13 residues. The CDR3 protein is CASSGGPYYEQYF. The CDR3 DNA reads as TGTGCCAGCAGCGGGGGTCCTTACTACGAGCAGTACTTC.

The chain joins TRBV11-2 to TRBJ2-2, with TRBD1 as a possible D gene (6 bases). Trimming stripped 5 bases from V and 2 bases from J, with 21 bases between. From germline, CDR1 is SGHAT and CDR2 FQNNGV. The CDR3 has 18 residues. CDR3 in DNA: TGTGCCAGCAGCCCCGATCTGGGGGCAGGGGCAAACACCGGGGAGCTGTTTTTT. This encodes CASSPDLGAGANTGELFF.

The chain joins TRBV10-3 to TRBJ2-5, with a weak D call TRBD2 (5 bases). Germline V gene sequence: CDR1 ENHRY, CDR2 SYGVKD. The V end was cut by 8 bases, the J end by 4 bases, with 17 bases between. The CDR3 spans 14 residues. CDR3 nucleotides: TGTGCCATCGTTGGAGGCCGGGGTCGAGAGACCCAGTACTTC. It translates to CAIVGGRGRETQYF.

The CDR3 here is CASSEALGLAGDENEQFF. In DNA, the CDR3 is TGTGCCAGCAGTGAAGCGCTGGGGTTAGCGGGGGATGAGAATGAGCAGTTCTTC. The chain recombines TRBV6-1 with TRBJ2-1, with 9 bases that match TRBD2. V lost 0 bases to trimming and J lost 7 bases; unmatched junction nucleotides: 13. This CDR3 spans 18 amino acids. Germline V gene sequence: CDR1 MNHNS, CDR2 SASEGT.